This T cell receptor (beta chain) was identified during a study of T cell responses to AZD1222 COVID-19 vaccine. Study-level findings and limits: Close to half of spike-specific TCRs reportedly recognize unmutated variant regions.

Clones were read by immunoSEQ multiplex PCR, and TCRdb kept only the in-frame ones, dropping some. The table lists about 100,000 clones, roughly nine tenths of them singletons. The V gene lost 3 bases and the J gene lost 2 bases, with 7 bases spanning the gap. The CDR3 contains 13 residues. Germline CDR1 reads MGHDK; CDR2 reads SYGVNS. A remark on this clone: Antigen specificity is unknown.

J is TRBJ1-2 and V is TRBV25-1; D not resolved. Sequencing was performed on peripheral blood, taken on day 0 of MenACWY control vaccination. This clonotype was sampled from an adult in good health. DNA for the CDR3: TGTGCCAGCAGTGAGGGCGGCAACTATGGCTACACCTTC. As protein: CASSEGGNYGYTF.